These 26 T cell receptor beta chains were sequenced from one sample in a study of CD8+ T cells in alopecia areata (dated by TCRdb to between 2017 and 2018). The label giving this sample's time point can be read as: four to five weeks on oral tofacitinib. What this sample's treatment or condition label stands for: oral pan-JAK inhibitor, 5-10 mg twice daily. The library was built by means of the immunoSEQ multiplex PCR assay. RNA was extracted from all samples and reverse transcribed into cDNA, which served as template for TCR sequencing. TCRdb stores this immuneACCESS table with in-frame sequences only. Part of the clones is absent; in the studies checked, under half of the shortfall reflects unresolved V genes, and no reason is known for the rest. Present in this sample are about 210,000 clones, around 57% of which were seen just once. The ten largest clones add up to 1.6% of the sample. The sample consisted of CD4+ T cells sorted from blood, taken at week 4, from a patient treated with tofacitinib. The receptors were sampled from a human donor with alopecia areata.

CDR3 coding DNA: TGCGCCAGCAGCCAAGAGCCAGGGGGTCTGGTCTACGAGCAGTACTTC. Protein: CASSQEPGGLVYEQYF. The chain links TRBV4-3 to TRBJ2-7; TRBD1 matches 7 bases. This CDR3 contains 16 residues. V lost 0 bases to trimming and J lost 3 bases; unmatched junction nucleotides: 8. Germline lookup yields CDR1 LGHNA and CDR2 YSLEER.

This sequence joins TRBV4-3 and TRBJ2-7, with D perhaps matching TRBD1 (5 bases). The CDR3 extends over 14 amino acids. CDR1 and CDR2 (germline): LGHNA, YSLEER. V was pared by 0 bases and J by 3 bases, with 9 bases between. The CDR3 coding sequence is TGCGCCAGCAGCCAAGAAGCAGGGAACTACGAGCAGTACTTC. This translates into CASSQEAGNYEQYF.

The chain links TRBV5-1 to TRBJ1-3, with unresolved D. Per germline, CDR1 SGHRS and CDR2 YFSETQ. The ends were cut back, 4 bases at V and 2 bases at J, with 4 bases in the middle. The CDR3 spans 12 residues. The chain's CDR3 is CASSPTGNTIYF. The CDR3 nucleotides are TGCGCCAGCAGCCCTACTGGAAACACCATATATTTT.

This chain connects TRBV6-1 to TRBJ2-7, with 8 bases aligning to TRBD1. J lost 0 bases, V lost 9 bases, and 10 bases had no gene match. The CDR3 has 15 residues. Per germline, CDR1 MNHNS and CDR2 SASEGT. CDR3 sequence: CASKSGGTGSYEQYF. The CDR3 DNA reads TGTGCCAGTAAAAGCGGCGGGACAGGCTCCTACGAGCAGTACTTC.

This clone was detected only once. The V call is TRBV4-3, the J call TRBJ1-2; no clear D. Germline V gives CDR1 LGHNA, CDR2 YSLEER. Trimming pared 1 base from V and 4 bases from J, leaving 7 bases between. This CDR3 is built from 13 residues. CDR3 bases: TGCGCCAGCAGCCAAGGGGGAAGCTATGGCTACACCTTC. Its translation is CASSQGGSYGYTF.

This clone was counted many times. The rearrangement links TRBV19 to TRBJ2-1; 7 bases fit TRBD2. Trimming took 6 bases from V and 4 from J; bases not matched to a gene: 9. Germline values: CDR1 LNHDA, CDR2 SQIVND (reference sequence). This CDR3 has 15 residues. CDR3 in amino acids: CASRMMGGSYNEQFF. DNA of the CDR3: TGTGCCAGTAGGATGATGGGGGGGTCTTACAATGAGCAGTTCTTC. Full variable domain (rest looked up from reference TRBV19 and TRBJ2-1): DGGITQSPKYLFRKEGQNVTLSCEQNLNHDAMYWYRQDPGQGLRLIYYSQIVNDFQKGDIAEGYSVSREKKESFPLTVTSAQKNPTAFYLCASRMMGGSYNEQFFGPGTRLTVL.

V is TRBV6-5 and J is TRBJ2-5; maybe TRBD1 (6 bases). The J call could be wrong; TRBJ2-7 is a better fit for the DNA end. Looked up from germline, CDR1 is MNHEY and CDR2 is SVGAGI. The CDR3 sequence is 15 residues long. CDR3: CASRAQGKFSYEQYF. The CDR3 DNA is TGTGCCAGCAGAGCACAGGGAAAGTTCTCCTACGAGCAGTACTTC.

This chain connects TRBV4-1 to TRBJ1-4, with 11 bases matching TRBD1. Germline loops: CDR1 MGHRA, CDR2 YSYEKL. J was trimmed by 0 bases and V by 5 bases; bases with no gene match: 8. The CDR3 covers 18 residues. The CDR3 DNA reads as TGCGCCAGCAGCTACCGGGACAGGGGGGTTGCAACTAATGAAAAACTGTTTTTT. Translation: CASSYRDRGVATNEKLFF.

The CDR3 spells CASSQERRTQETQYF. The CDR3 coding sequence is TGCGCCAGCAGCCAAGAGAGGAGAACGCAAGAGACCCAGTACTTC. V is TRBV4-3 and J is TRBJ2-5; D is ambiguous. Germline values: CDR1 LGHNA, CDR2 YSLEER. The length of the CDR3 is 15 residues. V was trimmed by 0 bases and J by 2 bases, leaving 10 bases between them.

This chain uses TRBV7-2 with TRBJ2-7, with 8 bases that match TRBD2. This CDR3 has 13 residues. V shed 4 bases, J shed 9 bases, and the junction held 8 bases outside the gene matches. Germline CDR1 and CDR2: SGHTA and FQGNSA. The CDR3 is CASSSTTSAVQYF. The CDR3 DNA reads TGTGCCAGCAGCTCAACGACTAGCGCCGTGCAGTACTTC. Variable domain in full (rest from reference TRBV7-2 and TRBJ2-7): GAGVSQSPSNKVTEKGKDVELRCDPISGHTALYWYRQSLGQGLEFLIYFQGNSAPDKSGLPSDRFSAERTGGSVSTLTIQRTQQEDSAVYLCASSSTTSAVQYFGPGTRLTVT.

The CDR3 DNA follows: TGTGCCAGCAGCGAGTCGGGATTAAGCACAGATACGCAGTATTTT. Translation gives CASSESGLSTDTQYF. J is TRBJ2-3 and V is TRBV5-4, with D possibly TRBD2 on 5 matching bases. CDR1 SGHNT and CDR2 YYREEE come from the germline V gene (reference sequence). V was cut by 4 bases and J by 0 bases, with 12 bases left in between. The CDR3 spans 15 residues. Based on the CDR3 plus reference TRBV5-4 and TRBJ2-3, the full variable domain is ETGVTQSPTHLIKTRGQQVTLRCSSQSGHNTVSWYQQALGQGPQFIFQYYREEENGRGNFPPRFSGLQFPNYSSELNVNALELDDSALYLCASSESGLSTDTQYFGPGTRLTVL.

The count of this clone is one. The rearrangement joins TRBV30 to TRBJ1-5; D is unclear. The CDR3 extends over 13 amino acids. CDR1 is GTSNPN, CDR2 SVGIG, per germline (reference sequence). The V end lost 3 bases, the J end lost 4 bases, and 10 bases lay between the germline ends. The CDR3 DNA is TGTGCCTGGAGCTCCGAGGGTAATCAGCCCCAGCATTTT. It codes for CAWSSEGNQPQHF.

This clone has just one count. The J gene is TRBJ1-6, the V gene TRBV4-3, with no clear D. This CDR3 spans 16 amino acids. Germline V gives CDR1 LGHNA, CDR2 YSLEER. Deletions cut 1 base from V and 7 bases from J, with 14 bases between. The DNA of the CDR3 is TGCGCCAGCAGCCAAGCCACTGGACGGAGGAATTCACCCCTCCACTTT. This encodes CASSQATGRRNSPLHF.

V and J are TRBV4-1 and TRBJ1-6, with a weak D call TRBD1 (5 bases). The CDR3 length is 18 residues. V was clipped by 3 bases and J by 8 bases, with 23 bases between them. Germline-derived CDR1 and CDR2 are MGHRA and YSYEKL. The DNA of the CDR3 is TGCGCCAGCAGCCAGCTACCCAGGGTTGCGGGATTCTATTCACCCCTCCACTTT. This encodes CASSQLPRVAGFYSPLHF.

CDR3 amino acids: CASSPAVVAVNYGYTF. In nucleotides, the CDR3 is TGCGCCAGCAGCCCCGCAGTCGTGGCGGTGAACTATGGCTACACCTTC. The rearrangement joins TRBV5-1 to TRBJ1-2; D is uncertain. The CDR3 loop spans 16 amino acids. Germline lookup yields CDR1 SGHRS and CDR2 YFSETQ. V was pared by 4 bases and J by 2 bases, with 18 bases between.

This chain links TRBV27 with TRBJ2-6; possible D gene TRBD1, 6 bases. The CDR3 runs 14 residues. The V end was cut by 11 bases, the J end by 0 bases, with 11 bases between. The germline gives CDR1 MNHEY, CDR2 SMNVEV (reference sequence). The CDR3 reads CASGAYSGANVLTF. DNA for the CDR3: TGTGCCTCAGGGGCTTACTCTGGGGCCAACGTCCTGACTTTC.

This chain connects TRBV9 to TRBJ1-1; D is unclear. The CDR3 is 14 amino acids. Germline assignment: CDR1 SGDLS and CDR2 YYNGEE. V was cut by 0 bases and J by 8 bases, with 14 bases left in between. The CDR3 bases are TGTGCCAGCAGCGTAGAGAGCGATCGGCAGGAAGCTTTCTTT. This translates into CASSVESDRQEAFF.

V gene TRBV2 combines with J gene TRBJ2-7; no definite D call. The CDR3 loop spans 11 amino acids. Per germline, CDR1 SNHLY and CDR2 FYNNEI. The V and J ends lost 5 bases and 5 bases respectively, with 7 bases between them. CDR3 protein: CASSFKNEQYF. The CDR3 DNA is TGTGCCAGCAGTTTCAAAAACGAGCAGTACTTC.

The chain joins TRBV4-1 to TRBJ2-7, with unresolved D. The CDR3 covers 13 residues. V dropped 0 bases and J dropped 6 bases, with 9 bases sitting between them. Germline-derived CDR1 and CDR2 are MGHRA and YSYEKL. CDR3 region: CASSQDRIFEQYF. The CDR3 DNA follows: TGCGCCAGCAGCCAAGACCGGATCTTCGAGCAGTACTTC.

The genes are TRBV7-9 and TRBJ1-1, with D perhaps TRBD1 (6 bases). CDR3 size: 12 residues. Germline V gene sequence: CDR1 SEHNR, CDR2 FQNEAQ (reference sequence). Trimming removed 5 bases at V and 7 bases at J, with 11 bases between. The CDR3 loop reads CASSRIQGEAFF. CDR3 DNA sequence: TGTGCCAGCAGCCGTATACAGGGTGAAGCTTTCTTT.

The chain joins TRBV19 to TRBJ1-4; the D is unclear. V lost 5 bases to trimming and J lost 8 bases, with 12 bases between them. CDR3 length equals 13 residues. CDR1 LNHDA and CDR2 SQIVND come from the germline V gene (reference sequence). The CDR3 loop reads CASSFQVSEKLFF. CDR3 sequence (DNA): TGTGCCAGTAGTTTTCAGGTTTCAGAAAAACTGTTTTTT. The whole variable domain, remainder taken from reference TRBV19 and TRBJ1-4, is DGGITQSPKYLFRKEGQNVTLSCEQNLNHDAMYWYRQDPGQGLRLIYYSQIVNDFQKGDIAEGYSVSREKKESFPLTVTSAQKNPTAFYLCASSFQVSEKLFFGSGTQLSVL.

The sample holds one count of this clone. The chain couples TRBV7-2 to TRBJ1-6; no clear D. The CDR3 length is 14 residues. V was cut by 3 bases and J by 4 bases, with 7 bases left in between. CDR1 and CDR2 (germline): SGHTA, FQGNSA. As DNA, the CDR3 is TGTGCCAGCAGCTTTCTAGAATATAATTCACCCCTCCACTTT. Amino acid sequence: CASSFLEYNSPLHF. Together with reference TRBV7-2 and TRBJ1-6, the CDR3 gives the full variable domain: GAGVSQSPSNKVTEKGKDVELRCDPISGHTALYWYRQSLGQGLEFLIYFQGNSAPDKSGLPSDRFSAERTGGSVSTLTIQRTQQEDSAVYLCASSFLEYNSPLHFGNGTRLTVT.

In the case of this clone: Other DNA sequences from this sample encode an identical CDR3 as well. J is TRBJ2-2 and V is TRBV6-6; D gene uncertain. V was trimmed by 6 bases and J by 2 bases, leaving 4 bases between them. The CDR3 loop spans 12 amino acids. Germline assignment: CDR1 MNHNY and CDR2 SVGAGI (reference sequence). This CDR3 reads CASSYNTGELFF. DNA of the CDR3: TGTGCCAGCAGCTATAACACCGGGGAGCTGTTTTTT.

This sequence joins TRBV29-1 and TRBJ2-2; D is possibly TRBD1 or TRBD2 (5 bases each). The V gene lost 4 bases and the J gene lost 4 bases, with 10 bases spanning the gap. Germline lookup yields CDR1 SQVTM and CDR2 ANQGSEA. CDR3 length equals 13 residues. The CDR3 spells CSVAGTPTGELFF. The CDR3 region has the DNA TGCAGCGTTGCCGGGACCCCCACCGGGGAGCTGTTTTTT.

The V call is TRBV11-2, the J call TRBJ2-3; 8 bases map to TRBD2. This CDR3 contains 16 residues. The germline gives CDR1 SGHAT, CDR2 FQNNGV. Trimming at V came to 3 bases and at J to 1 base, leaving 6 bases not matched to a gene. CDR3 in DNA: TGTGCCAGCAGCTTTTTACGGCGGGGGGGCACAGATACGCAGTATTTT. Protein: CASSFLRRGGTDTQYF.

V is TRBV7-3 and J is TRBJ1-2, with a tentative D call TRBD1 (6 bases). CDR3 length equals 14 residues. CDR1 and CDR2 (germline): SGHTA, FQGTGA. Trimming left V 4 bases short and J 3 bases short, with 12 bases between. The CDR3 coding sequence is TGTGCCAGCAGCTCACACAGGACAGACTATGGCTACACCTTC. Translation gives CASSSHRTDYGYTF.